Presented here are 18 T cell receptor beta chains from one specimen sequenced in a study of T cells in tuberculosis. TCRdb keeps only in-frame clones here, not all; method: immunoSEQ multiplex PCR. The profile covers about 88,000 clones, with roughly 91% appearing a single time and around 2% taken by the ten largest. Thawed, overnight-rested PBMC were stained with GMM-loaded CD1B tetramer, viability dye and anti-CD3, then sorted. The lipid loaded on the CD1B tetramers was C32 glucose monomycolate from Rhodococcus equi. Sequenced material: CD1b-GMM tetramer-negative cells sorted from PBMCs. These receptors came from an adult woman with latent tuberculosis.

The chain employs TRBV28 and TRBJ1-1; possible D gene TRBD1, 6 bases. This CDR3 region has 14 residues. V lost 6 bases and J lost 1, with 12 bases in between. Germline CDR1 is MDHEN and CDR2 is SYDVKM. The CDR3 DNA follows: TGTGCCAGCAGCCTCTGGGGGCCGAACACTGAAGCTTTCTTT. It translates to CASSLWGPNTEAFF.

The chain has TRBV29-1 and TRBJ2-5; 8 nucleotides line up with TRBD2. Germline lookup yields CDR1 SQVTM and CDR2 ANQGSEA. V was clipped by 6 bases and J by 1 base; unmatched bases: 10. This CDR3 has 15 residues. The CDR3 loop is CSVGFGTSLQETQYF. The CDR3 nucleotides are TGCAGCGTGGGATTCGGGACTAGTCTCCAAGAGACCCAGTACTTC. Together with reference TRBV29-1 and TRBJ2-5, the CDR3 gives the full variable domain: SAVISQKPSRDICQRGTSLTIQCQVDSQVTMMFWYRQQPGQSLTLIATANQGSEATYESGFVIDKFPISRPNLTFSTLTVSNMSPEDSSIYLCSVGFGTSLQETQYFGPGTRLLVL.

The DNA for the CDR3 is TGTGCCTGGAGCCGGGACAGCAACCCTAACTATGGCTACACCTTC. Its translation is CAWSRDSNPNYGYTF. The J gene is TRBJ1-2, the V gene TRBV30; 7 nucleotides agree with TRBD1. The CDR3 has 15 residues. The trim removed 3 bases at V and 0 bases at J, leaving 7 bases unmatched. The V gene's germline CDR1 is GTSNPN and CDR2 SVGIG (reference sequence).

The table lists this clone with a few counts. The CDR3 DNA is TGTGCCTGGAGCACCGGGACAGCAAGATATGGCTACACCTTC. Translation gives CAWSTGTARYGYTF. The V call is TRBV30, the J call TRBJ1-2; the match to TRBD1 covers 7 bases. The CDR3 spans 14 residues. V shed 3 bases, J shed 5 bases, and the junction held 9 bases outside the gene matches. The germline V gene encodes CDR1 GTSNPN and CDR2 SVGIG (reference sequence).

This clone was seen only once. The chain has TRBV29-1 and TRBJ1-1; 7 bases are a match to TRBD1. Losses at the gene ends were 7 bases for V and 1 base for J; bases not matched to a gene: 6. CDR1 and CDR2 from the germline V gene are SQVTM and ANQGSEA. There are 13 residues in the CDR3. The CDR3 region is CSAAGGWNTEAFF. Here the CDR3 DNA reads TGCAGCGCCGCAGGGGGGTGGAACACTGAAGCTTTCTTT.

The CDR3 nucleotides are TGTGCCAGAAGCTTGGAGGTGCATGGGGGACAGGGGGGAAACATGAACACTGAAGCTTTCTTT. Encoded protein: CARSLEVHGGQGGNMNTEAFF. The chain employs TRBV5-3 and TRBJ1-1; TRBD1 aligns across 11 bases. TRBV5-3 is treated as an ORF (open reading frame) with a function not yet certain. The CDR3 covers 21 residues. The V segment lost 0 bases and the J segment 0 bases; nucleotides outside the gene matches: 16.

This chain joins TRBV5-6 and TRBJ1-5; possible D gene TRBD1, 6 bases. This CDR3 is 16 amino acids long. V was pared by 4 bases and J by 2 bases, with 16 bases between. Germline loops: CDR1 SGHDT, CDR2 YYEEEE. The CDR3 loop reads CASSLRTANGNQPQHF. The CDR3 coding sequence is TGTGCCAGCAGCCTCCGGACAGCGAATGGCAATCAGCCCCAGCATTTT.

The rearrangement links TRBV27 to TRBJ1-2; D is ambiguous. CDR3 length equals 13 residues. The germline CDR1 and CDR2 sequences are MNHEY and SMNVEV (reference sequence). V gave up 6 bases and J gave up 4 bases, with 12 bases separating them. The CDR3 is CASSPATRYGYTF. The CDR3 DNA is TGTGCCAGCAGCCCTGCCACGCGCTATGGCTACACCTTC.

This sequence joins TRBV10-2 and TRBJ1-5; the match to TRBD1 covers 8 bases. Germline lookup yields CDR1 WSHSY and CDR2 SAAADI. CDR3 length: 13 residues. The ends lost 6 bases at V and 11 bases at J; junction bases unmatched: 9. The CDR3 DNA is TGCGCCAGCAGGGAAGGACAGGGTATAGCCCAGCATTTT. It translates to CASREGQGIAQHF.

This chain joins TRBV25-1 and TRBJ1-1; 8 bases are a match to TRBD1. Looked up from germline, CDR1 is MGHDK and CDR2 is SYGVNS. This CDR3 spans 14 amino acids. V lost 6 bases to trimming and J lost 6 bases; unmatched junction nucleotides: 9. Written as DNA, the CDR3 is TGTGCCAGCAGGATTACAGGGGGGGCCCCTGAAGCTTTCTTT. It encodes CASRITGGAPEAFF.

The CDR3 DNA follows: TGTGCCAGCAGCCAAGGGAACAGGCCCTCTGGAAACACCATATATTTT. This codes for CASSQGNRPSGNTIYF. V is TRBV4-2 and J is TRBJ1-3, with TRBD1 as a possible D gene (5 bases). The V end lost 1 base, the J end lost 0 bases, and 10 bases lay between the germline ends. The CDR3 loop spans 16 amino acids. Germline V gene lookup returns CDR1 LGHNA and CDR2 YNFKEQ.

A single count supports this clone. Germline is not matched at one junction end, which may reflect a read error. The sample contains more than one DNA sequence encoding this CDR3. The chain recombines TRBV14 with TRBJ1-6; D may be TRBD1 (5 bases). Germline V gene sequence: CDR1 SGHDN, CDR2 FVKESK. CDR3 length: 19 residues. The CDR3 protein is CASRSGTPVGSSYNSPLHF. CDR3 nucleotides: TGTGCCAGCAGATCCGGGACTCCCGTCGGGAGCTCCTATAATTCACCTCTCCACTTT.

The V and J genes are TRBV7-2 and TRBJ2-1; maybe TRBD2 (6 bases). The CDR3 covers 14 residues. V was cut by 1 base and J by 7 bases, with 11 bases left in between. CDR1 and CDR2 from the germline V gene are SGHTA and FQGNSA. CDR3 DNA sequence: TGTGCCAGCAGCTTAGTCGGGGGTAGTAATGAGCAGTTCTTC. It encodes CASSLVGGSNEQFF.

This clone was seen just once. The chain carries TRBV23-1 and TRBJ1-6; D remains ambiguous. TRBV23-1 is given ORF status, its function remaining uncertain. The ends were cut back, 8 bases at V and 6 bases at J, with 17 bases in the middle. This CDR3 comprises 15 residues. CDR3 sequence (DNA): TGCGCCAGCCGACCATCCGGGGAAATTAATTCACCCCTCCACTTT. Protein: CASRPSGEINSPLHF.

This clone was seen once. This sequence joins TRBV2 and TRBJ2-5; D not certain. This CDR3 is built from 11 residues. Germline CDR1 is SNHLY and CDR2 is FYNNEI. Trimming pared 2 bases from V and 5 bases from J, leaving 3 bases between. For the CDR3, the DNA is TGTGCCAGCAGTGAACCGGAGACCCAGTACTTC. Amino acids: CASSEPETQYF.

The chain combines TRBV7-6 with TRBJ2-7, with D possibly TRBD1 on 6 matching bases. Between the trimmed V and J ends, which lost 1 base and 2 bases, there was a span of 9 bases. Looked up from germline, CDR1 is SGHVS and CDR2 is FNYEAQ. The CDR3 extends over 14 amino acids. The CDR3: CASSLGQATYEQYF. DNA of the CDR3: TGTGCCAGCAGCTTAGGACAGGCTACCTACGAGCAGTACTTC.

The table lists this clone with a few counts. DNA of the CDR3: TGTGCCAGCAGCCCGCCGACAGGGAGGCACGAGCAGTACTTC. Amino acids: CASSPPTGRHEQYF. The V gene is TRBV14, the J gene TRBJ2-7, with D possibly being TRBD1 (7 bases). Germline V gene lookup returns CDR1 SGHDN and CDR2 FVKESK. The CDR3 spans 14 residues. V was pared by 4 bases and J by 5 bases, with 15 bases between.

The chain joins TRBV7-3 to TRBJ2-5; a possible D gene is TRBD2 (5 bases). The V and J ends lost 1 base and 4 bases respectively, with 13 bases between them. The CDR3 sequence is 15 residues long. Looked up from germline, CDR1 is SGHTA and CDR2 is FQGTGA. The CDR3 here is CASSLRGVARETQYF. CDR3 coding DNA: TGTGCCAGCAGCTTAAGGGGAGTAGCGAGAGAGACCCAGTACTTC. Full variable domain (remainder filled in from reference TRBV7-3 and TRBJ2-5): GAGVSQTPSNKVTEKGKYVELRCDPISGHTALYWYRQSLGQGPEFLIYFQGTGAADDSGLPNDRFFAVRPEGSVSTLKIQRTERGDSAVYLCASSLRGVARETQYFGPGTRLLVL.